The rows below give T cell receptor beta chains drawn from one sample of a study of regulatory T cells in long-lasting Graves disease. One entry per CDR3 protein, called by TCRdb with MiXCR from the multiplex PCR reads. The data contain roughly 530,000 distinct CDR3 sequences, about 16% of them singletons. The same sample was also studied in work on T cells in Graves' hyperthyroidism and ophthalmopathy.

The specimen comprised peripheral blood mononuclear cells (PBMCs), sampled at new diagnosis, from a patient treated with antithyroid drugs. The receptors come from a middle-aged woman with Graves disease. CDR3s include the opening cysteine and the closing phenylalanine or tryptophan. A D gene is named only where the DNA matches it firmly.

v_gene	d_gene	j_gene	CDR3aa
TRBV9	TRBD1	TRBJ1-6	CASSVDLQGAIYNSPLHF
TRBV15	-	TRBJ2-3	CATSRDQGRSDTQYF
TRBV27	-	TRBJ2-2	CASSHLRTQQEAGELFF
TRBV3-1	-	TRBJ2-5	CASSQWETQYF
TRBV7-9	-	TRBJ2-1	CASSLAYRYDEQFF
TRBV12-3/TRBV12-4	-	TRBJ1-1	CASSARLRVGITEAFF
TRBV12-3/TRBV12-4	-	TRBJ2-2	CASLPWSNTGELFF
TRBV5-1	-	TRBJ2-4	CASSLETAAPKNIQYF
TRBV4-1	TRBD1	TRBJ2-5	CASSQGGTGRLETQYF
TRBV27	-	TRBJ1-1	CASSFGGGPLNTEAFF
TRBV24-1	-	TRBJ2-3	CATSIDSTDTQYF
TRBV19	-	TRBJ1-3	CTSSRTTASGNTIYF
TRBV5-1	TRBD2	TRBJ2-1	CASRYPSGGAVKNEQFF
TRBV12-3/TRBV12-4	-	TRBJ1-2	CASSLNIIGGYGYTF
TRBV6-5	-	TRBJ1-4	CASSYSSTGYNEKLFF
TRBV7-2	-	TRBJ2-7	CASSYSGTPYEQYF
TRBV12-3/TRBV12-4	-	TRBJ1-4	CASREGATNEKLFF
TRBV2	TRBD2	TRBJ2-5	CASFRGGAEETQYF
TRBV12-3/TRBV12-4	TRBD1	TRBJ2-1	CASSAWTGGDNEQFF
TRBV5-4	TRBD1	TRBJ2-5	CASSITGTGGLETQYF
TRBV7-2	-	TRBJ2-1	CASSLFAHNANEQFF
TRBV20-1	TRBD2	TRBJ2-5	CSAPSGAQETQYF
TRBV7-3	TRBD1	TRBJ1-1	CASSWNRGSTEAFF
TRBV7-8	TRBD1	TRBJ2-7	CASSVTTGRSYEQYF
TRBV5-6	-	TRBJ2-1	CASSSPGGGPSLNEQFF
TRBV5-1	-	TRBJ1-1	CASASRGSSNEAFF
TRBV3-1	-	TRBJ1-1	CASSQEVGNTEAFF
TRBV10-1	TRBD1	TRBJ1-1	CASSGDSQSRYNTEAFF
TRBV5-4	-	TRBJ2-1	CASSLAVGALLSYNEQFF
TRBV20-1	TRBD1	TRBJ1-1	CSARLTGASEAFF
TRBV11-2	-	TRBJ2-5	CASTSQQETQYF
TRBV28	-	TRBJ1-2	CALGESNYGYTF
TRBV28	-	TRBJ2-2	CASRGAINTGELFF
TRBV4-1	-	TRBJ2-7	CASSLQTMGSYEQYF
TRBV25-1	-	TRBJ2-1	CASRGGGEQFF
TRBV15	-	TRBJ2-1	CATSRDGQGGTNEQFF
TRBV5-1	-	TRBJ2-7	CASSLVPIGKLSGEQYF
TRBV28	-	TRBJ2-2	CASKRSNRVATGELFF
TRBV6-5	-	TRBJ1-1	CASSYSGRVIEAFF
TRBV27	TRBD1	TRBJ1-4	CASSWDSINEKLFF
TRBV9	TRBD1	TRBJ1-2	CASSVGDTGAGYGYTF
TRBV18	-	TRBJ1-1	CASSPRGVGSTVLEAFF
TRBV5-1	-	TRBJ1-3	CASSTTQGSGNTIYF
TRBV6-1	TRBD1	TRBJ1-5	CASRHTGTALIKSNQPQHF
TRBV10-2	-	TRBJ1-1	CASRLYENTEAFF
TRBV29-1	-	TRBJ1-2	CSADSNYGYTF
TRBV9	-	TRBJ1-6	CASSVAPGVGSPLHF
TRBV2	-	TRBJ1-6	CASSEMAVGPLHF
TRBV20-1	-	TRBJ1-1	CSADDWAGTEAFF
TRBV3-1	-	TRBJ2-1	CASSQDSGELKEQFF